This is a list of T cell receptor beta chains from one sample in a study of CDR3 diversity in severe acne. TCRdb re-analysed the PCR reads in MiXCR, keeping a single row per CDR3 protein. The sample yields more than 80,000 distinct CDR3 sequences, about half seen once. Sequencing was carried out using blood. These TCRs come from a male donor with severe acne vulgaris. Both conserved end residues are part of each CDR3. A D gene is named only where the DNA matches it firmly. Not every row has a clone size; where given, it reads once, few, many or a size class.

d_gene	v_gene	abundance	j_gene	CDR3nt	CDR3aa
.	TRBV2	.	TRBJ2-7	TGTGCCAGCAGTGAGGCGGGCCGCTACGAGCAGCACTTC	CASSEAGRYEQHF
.	TRBV6-5	few	TRBJ1-4	TGTGCCAGCGGGCCAGGGGACGGCGATGAAAAACTGTTTTTT	CASGPGDGDEKLFF
.	TRBV3-1	.	TRBJ2-2	TGTGCCAGCAGCCACGGGGGCTGGATGGGCGGGGAGCTGTTTTTT	CASSHGGWMGGELFF
.	TRBV29-1	once	TRBJ1-1	TGCAGCGTTGCTGACACTGAAGCTTTCTTT	CSVADTEAFF
.	TRBV19	.	TRBJ1-5	TGTGCCAGTAGTAGTGGACTAACCAATCAGCCCCAGCATTTT	CASSSGLTNQPQHF
.	TRBV29-1	medium-sized	TRBJ1-1	TGCAGCGCCTCCCGAGGGCAGGGGAACACTGAAGCTTTCTTT	CSASRGQGNTEAFF
TRBD2	TRBV4-1	.	TRBJ2-3	TGCGCCAGCAGCCAAGAGGGGGGGTGGGCTAGCGTAGATACGCAGTATTTT	CASSQEGGWASVDTQYF
.	TRBV25-1	.	TRBJ2-7	TGTGCCAGCAGTTTGTGGCAGACCTACGAGCAGTACTTC	CASSLWQTYEQYF
.	TRBV5-1	many	TRBJ2-6	TGCGCCAGCAGCTTGGGGCACCCTGGGGCCAACGTCCTGACTTTC	CASSLGHPGANVLTF
.	TRBV6-2/TRBV6-3	many	TRBJ1-6	TGTGCCAGCAGTTACCAGGGTCGTAATTCACCCCTCCACTTT	CASSYQGRNSPLHF
.	TRBV10-3	.	TRBJ1-1	TGTGCCATCAGGTCGGACACTGAAGCTTTCTTT	CAIRSDTEAFF
.	TRBV25-1	.	TRBJ1-5	TGTGCCAGCAGTGAAGCTTGTAGGGGAGGGGGTCAGCCCCAGCATTTT	CASSEACRGGGQPQHF
.	TRBV28	many	TRBJ2-1	TGTGCCAGCAGTTTCCCTGCCCGCTCCTACAATGAGCAGTTCTTC	CASSFPARSYNEQFF